Below are 30 T cell receptor beta chains sequenced from a single sample in a study of Graves' ophthalmopathy and Graves' hyperthyroidism. TCR beta CDR3 amplification used RNA transcripts. The first round was an RT-PCR with HTBI primers, and the second round was a multiplex PCR. TCRdb called the multiplex PCR reads again in MiXCR, with one record for every CDR3 protein. Of 210,000 or so distinct CDR3 sequences in the sample, under 30% were seen once. What was sequenced was peripheral blood. The receptors shown here come from a man over 45 with Graves' ophthalmopathy.

This clonotype was counted at least ten times. The chain joins TRBV7-9 to TRBJ2-7; D remains ambiguous. Trimming shortened V by 5 bases and J by 0 bases, and 8 bases separated the two germline ends. This CDR3 has 13 residues. CDR1 and CDR2 from the germline V gene are SEHNR and FQNEAQ (reference sequence). Here the CDR3 DNA reads TGTGCCAGCAGCCGCCATGACTCCTACGAGCAGTACTTC. This sequence encodes CASSRHDSYEQYF.

This clonotype was counted ten times or more. The chain uses TRBV20-1 and TRBJ1-5; perhaps TRBD1 as D (6 bases). The CDR3 runs 15 residues. The germline V gene has CDR1 DFQATT and CDR2 SNEGSKA (reference sequence). V gave up 2 bases and J gave up 4 bases, with 15 bases separating them. Here the CDR3 reads CSARPPGHQNQPQHF. The CDR3 DNA follows: TGCAGTGCTAGACCCCCGGGACACCAAAATCAGCCCCAGCATTTT.

The table lists this clonotype with many counts. This chain links TRBV20-1 with TRBJ2-4, with 9 nucleotides matching TRBD2. V dropped 1 base and J dropped 7; count of bases not matched to a gene: 8. The CDR3 spans 15 residues. Germline CDR1 reads DFQATT; CDR2 reads SNEGSKA (reference sequence). CDR3 protein: CSARGLAGMGNIQYF. In DNA form, the CDR3 reads TGCAGTGCTAGAGGGCTAGCGGGAATGGGGAACATTCAGTACTTC.

This clonotype appeared many times. V and J are TRBV27 and TRBJ1-1, with a possible D match to TRBD1 (5 bases). The V gene lost 3 bases and the J gene lost 10 bases, with 12 bases spanning the gap. The CDR3 contains 12 residues. The germline V gene has CDR1 MNHEY and CDR2 SMNVEV (reference sequence). In DNA, the CDR3 is TGTGCCAGCAGTTTGGCCGGGGGGAGAGCTTTCTTT. This translates into CASSLAGGRAFF.

The chain joins TRBV5-1 to TRBJ1-1; D gene unclear. In germline, CDR1 is SGHRS, CDR2 YFSETQ. V lost 6 bases, J lost 1 base, and 7 bases lay in between. This CDR3 contains 12 residues. CDR3 nucleotide sequence: TGCGCCAGCACTGCGGGGAACACTGAAGCTTTCTTT. Amino acid sequence: CASTAGNTEAFF.

This clonotype was counted many times. The CDR3 DNA is TGCAGTGCCCTTGGGACAGGGGACAGTGGCTACACCTTC. Amino acid sequence: CSALGTGDSGYTF. This chain connects TRBV20-1 to TRBJ1-2; 10 bases match TRBD1. The CDR3 runs to 13 residues. Germline assignment: CDR1 DFQATT and CDR2 SNEGSKA (reference sequence). The V segment lost 6 bases and the J segment 7 bases; nucleotides outside the gene matches: 8.

This clonotype was recorded at least ten times. CDR3 sequence: CASSQDWVRYYGYTF. CDR3 bases: TGCGCCAGCAGCCAAGATTGGGTCAGATACTATGGCTACACCTTC. The chain has TRBV4-1 and TRBJ1-2; unclear D gene. V lost 0 bases and J lost 3, with 11 bases in between. The CDR3 contains 15 residues. The germline V gene encodes CDR1 MGHRA and CDR2 YSYEKL.

This clonotype was seen many times. The chain combines TRBV28 with TRBJ2-2; D unclear. The CDR3 is 15 amino acids. The germline gives CDR1 MDHEN, CDR2 SYDVKM. V was shortened by 2 bases and J by 0 bases, with 7 bases between the two germline ends. The CDR3 sequence is CASSLTPPNTGELFF. The DNA for the CDR3 is TGTGCCAGCAGTTTAACCCCCCCGAACACCGGGGAGCTGTTTTTT.

V is TRBV20-1 and J is TRBJ2-2; 12 bases match TRBD2. V dropped 4 bases and J dropped 2; count of bases not matched to a gene: 8. The CDR3 consists of 17 residues. Germline CDR1 reads DFQATT; CDR2 reads SNEGSKA (reference sequence). The CDR3: CSANPGLAGYNTGELFF. CDR3 sequence (DNA): TGCAGTGCTAACCCGGGACTAGCGGGCTACAACACCGGGGAGCTGTTTTTT.

Many counts were recorded for this clonotype. The chain recombines TRBV11-2 with TRBJ2-5; D gene uncertain. Germline CDR1 SGHAT, CDR2 FQNNGV. V lost 0 bases and J 5 bases, leaving 10 bases between the germline ends. The CDR3 covers 14 residues. CDR3 coding DNA: TGTGCCAGCAGCTTAGACGGACCCCGGGAGACCCAGTACTTC. This translates into CASSLDGPRETQYF.

This clonotype was observed at least ten times. The germline gene is not matched at one end of the junction; a read error may be the cause. V and J are TRBV11-2 and TRBJ2-7, with 7 bases fitting TRBD1. Germline-derived CDR1 and CDR2 are SGHAT and FQNNGV. CDR3 length: 16 residues. The CDR3 is CASSLGRTGGAYGQYF. The CDR3 DNA is TGTGCCAGCAGCTTGGGGCGGACAGGAGGAGCCTACGGGCAGTACTTC.

The chain has TRBV28 and TRBJ1-1; 7 positions match TRBD1. The CDR3 runs to 14 residues. Germline V lookup: CDR1 MDHEN, CDR2 SYDVKM. V shed 6 bases, J shed 1 base, and the junction held 5 bases outside the gene matches. The CDR3 reads CASSPQGSNTEAFF. The DNA for the CDR3 is TGTGCCAGCAGCCCACAGGGGTCGAACACTGAAGCTTTCTTT.

This clonotype was counted a single time. V and J are TRBV6-1 and TRBJ2-5, with D perhaps TRBD1 or TRBD2 (6 bases each). The CDR3 consists of 17 residues. V was clipped by 1 base and J by 4 bases, with 19 bases between them. Per germline, CDR1 MNHNS and CDR2 SASEGT. The CDR3 region has the DNA TGTGCCAGCAGTGAAGGGGCGAGGGGGGAATTCGGAGAGACCCAGTACTTC. It translates to CASSEGARGEFGETQYF.

This clonotype has at least ten counts. This sequence joins TRBV7-9 and TRBJ1-1; tentative D call: TRBD1 (6 bases). The CDR3 contains 15 residues. Germline V gives CDR1 SEHNR, CDR2 FQNEAQ (reference sequence). The V end lost 1 base, the J end lost 2 bases, and 11 bases lay between the germline ends. For the CDR3, the DNA is TGTGCCAGCAGCTTAGGGTCAGGGGCAAACACTGAAGCTTTCTTT. This sequence encodes CASSLGSGANTEAFF.

This clonotype was detected many times. The chain couples TRBV7-2 to TRBJ2-5; D is unresolved. CDR1 SGHTA and CDR2 FQGNSA come from the germline V gene. The CDR3 has 13 residues. Trimming left V 7 bases short and J 5 bases short, with 14 bases between. CDR3 loop: CASTPGPAETQYF. CDR3 coding DNA: TGTGCCAGCACCCCGGGCCCGGCGGAGACCCAGTACTTC.

The V gene is TRBV7-3, the J gene TRBJ2-7; D uncertain. Germline-derived CDR1 and CDR2 are SGHTA and FQGTGA. V lost 5 bases to trimming and J lost 2 bases, with 10 bases between them. This CDR3 spans 13 amino acids. The CDR3 nucleotides read TGTGCCAGCAGCCCTGGCGGAACCTACGAGCAGTACTTC. Encoded protein: CASSPGGTYEQYF.

There are a few counts of this clonotype. This sequence joins TRBV30 and TRBJ2-6, with D possibly TRBD2 on 7 matching bases. The V end lost 0 bases, the J end lost 0 bases, and 18 bases lay between the germline ends. From germline, CDR1 is GTSNPN and CDR2 SVGIG (reference sequence). CDR3 size: 19 residues. The CDR3 sequence: CAWSVHWGGLFSGANVLTF. CDR3 bases: TGTGCCTGGAGTGTACACTGGGGGGGGCTCTTCTCTGGGGCCAACGTCCTGACTTTC.

This clonotype was observed many times. This chain joins TRBV12-3 or TRBV12-4 and TRBJ2-2, with D possibly matching TRBD2 (6 bases). Trimming removed 6 bases from V and 5 bases from J, with 13 bases in between. There are 14 residues in the CDR3. CDR3 sequence: CASSPPGETGELFF. CDR3 DNA sequence: TGTGCCAGCAGCCCCCCGGGGGAAACCGGGGAGCTGTTTTTT.

This clonotype has at least ten counts. The CDR3 is CASRGDHQPQHF. CDR3 nucleotides: TGTGCCAGCAGGGGGGACCATCAGCCCCAGCATTTT. The rearrangement links TRBV6-6 to TRBJ1-5, with TRBD1 as a possible D gene (5 bases). The CDR3 is 12 residues long. Trimming removed 6 bases at V and 5 bases at J, with 8 bases between. Per germline, CDR1 MNHNY and CDR2 SVGAGI (reference sequence).

This clonotype appeared many times. V and J are TRBV5-1 and TRBJ1-1; 7 bases fit TRBD1. Per germline, CDR1 SGHRS and CDR2 YFSETQ. Losses at the gene ends were 3 bases for V and 8 bases for J; bases not matched to a gene: 4. CDR3 size: 12 residues. This CDR3 reads CASSSGRGEAFF. CDR3 coding DNA: TGCGCCAGCAGCTCAGGCAGGGGGGAAGCTTTCTTT.

This clonotype was seen repeatedly, ten times or more. V is TRBV12-3 or TRBV12-4 and J is TRBJ2-2; tentatively, D is TRBD1 or TRBD2 (5 bases each). V was clipped by 2 bases and J by 5 bases, with 12 bases between them. This CDR3 has 15 residues. The CDR3 region has the DNA TGTGCCAGCAGTTTATTGGGACCGGAGACCGGGGAGCTGTTTTTT. Translating gives CASSLLGPETGELFF.

This clonotype was detected ten times or more. This chain uses TRBV6-5 with TRBJ1-5; D unclear. Trimming took 8 bases from V and 5 from J, leaving 13 bases between them. Germline V gene sequence: CDR1 MNHEY, CDR2 SVGAGI. This CDR3 is built from 13 residues. The CDR3 region has the DNA TGTGCCAGCGGCAGGAACCGAGATCAGCCCCAGCATTTT. It yields the protein CASGRNRDQPQHF.

The chain combines TRBV30 with TRBJ1-2; 8 bases align to TRBD1. Germline assignment: CDR1 GTSNPN and CDR2 SVGIG (reference sequence). There are 15 residues in the CDR3. V dropped 1 base and J dropped 1; count of bases not matched to a gene: 5. CDR3 residues: CAWSETGVLNYGYTF. CDR3 sequence (DNA): TGTGCCTGGAGTGAGACAGGGGTCCTTAACTATGGCTACACCTTC.

At least ten counts were recorded for this clonotype. The chain uses TRBV6-4 and TRBJ1-3; 11 bases are shared with TRBD1. Per germline, CDR1 MRHNA and CDR2 SNTAGT. CDR3 size: 19 residues. The trim removed 3 bases at V and 1 base at J, leaving 11 bases unmatched. The CDR3, as DNA: TGTGCCAGCAGTGATGCCGGACAGGGGGCACGGTTTTCTGGAAACACCATATATTTT. Its protein is CASSDAGQGARFSGNTIYF.

The sample holds many counts of this clonotype. V usage is TRBV28 and J usage is TRBJ2-4; D gene unclear. The CDR3 is 13 amino acids. Trimming stripped 9 bases from V and 1 base from J, with 10 bases between. The germline gives CDR1 MDHEN, CDR2 SYDVKM. CDR3 in DNA: TGTGCCAGTCTTGATGGCGCCAAAAACATTCAGTACTTC. This gives the protein CASLDGAKNIQYF. Supplemented by reference TRBV28 and TRBJ2-4, the full variable domain reads DVKVTQSSRYLVKRTGEKVFLECVQDMDHENMFWYRQDPGLGLRLIYFSYDVKMKEKGDIPEGYSVSREKKERFSLILESASTNQTSMYLCASLDGAKNIQYFGAGTRLSVL.

This clonotype was recorded at least ten times. This chain's CDR3 is CASTGTGGFRNTEAFF. CDR3 coding DNA: TGTGCCAGCACCGGGACAGGGGGCTTTCGGAACACTGAAGCTTTCTTT. The V call is TRBV12-3 or TRBV12-4, the J call TRBJ1-1; 12 nucleotides match TRBD1. Trimming removed 7 bases from V and 1 base from J; junction bases left unmatched: 7. The CDR3 consists of 16 residues.

The chain is built from TRBV10-3 and TRBJ2-7; the match to TRBD2 covers 10 bases. Trimming took 5 bases from V and 5 from J; bases not matched to a gene: 0. Germline V gene sequence: CDR1 ENHRY, CDR2 SYGVKD. The CDR3 sequence is 12 residues long. This CDR3 reads CAISSGGDEQYF. CDR3 nucleotides: TGTGCCATCAGTAGCGGGGGGGACGAGCAGTACTTC.

This clonotype was seen a few times. The CDR3 is CASSFLIYNSPLHF. In nucleotides, the CDR3 is TGTGCCAGCAGCTTCTTGATCTATAATTCACCCCTCCACTTT. The chain is built from TRBV7-2 and TRBJ1-6, with D uncertain. The length of the CDR3 is 14 residues. Trimming removed 3 bases from V and 3 bases from J, with 6 bases in between. Germline V gene sequence: CDR1 SGHTA, CDR2 FQGNSA. Full variable domain (missing parts from reference TRBV7-2 and TRBJ1-6): GAGVSQSPSNKVTEKGKDVELRCDPISGHTALYWYRQSLGQGLEFLIYFQGNSAPDKSGLPSDRFSAERTGGSVSTLTIQRTQQEDSAVYLCASSFLIYNSPLHFGNGTRLTVT.

V and J are TRBV27 and TRBJ2-6, with no clear D. V lost 7 bases and J lost 2, with 15 bases in between. The CDR3 consists of 16 residues. Germline V gene data show CDR1 as MNHEY and CDR2 as SMNVEV (reference sequence). The CDR3 region is CASTIPRLAGANVLTF. DNA of the CDR3: TGTGCCAGCACCATCCCCCGGCTTGCTGGGGCCAACGTCCTGACTTTC.

The chain recombines TRBV2 with TRBJ2-2; D may be TRBD1 (6 bases). The CDR3 contains 13 residues. V lost 6 bases to trimming and J lost 6 bases, with 11 bases between them. Germline CDR1 and CDR2: SNHLY and FYNNEI. CDR3 DNA: TGTGCCAGCAGGGCAGGGGTCCCCGGGGAGCTGTTTTTT. Protein sequence: CASRAGVPGELFF.